What follows describes a single T cell receptor beta chain. The record originates from a study of blood T cell repertoires in COVID-19. The assay was immunoSEQ multiplex PCR, and TCRdb's table has in-frame clones only and misses some. The sample shows approximately 250,000 clones, approximately 86% of them seen only once. This clonotype originated in a woman in her 70s with COVID-19, enrolled during active disease. The sequencing input was peripheral blood.

CDR3 nucleotides: TGTGCCAGCAGCTTAGCTACAGGGGGCGATGATGAAAAACTGTTTTTT. This gives the protein CASSLATGGDDEKLFF. The chain combines TRBV7-9 with TRBJ1-4; the match to TRBD1 covers 9 bases. Germline loops: CDR1 SEHNR, CDR2 FQNEAQ (reference sequence). This CDR3 has 16 amino acids. V dropped 0 bases and J dropped 6; count of bases not matched to a gene: 5.